A selection of T cell receptor beta chains follows, all from one sample in a study of patients and donors after allogeneic stem cell transplantation. TCRdb processed the RT-PCR reads anew with MiXCR; each CDR3 protein has one entry. The sample includes approximately 170,000 distinct CDR3 sequences, approximately 22% of them seen just once. The specimen was blood, either unsorted or a sorted T cell fraction (not recorded which). Receptors originate from a human donor who was either an allogeneic HSCT recipient or a stem cell or donor lymphocyte infusion donor (not recorded which). It is not recorded whose cells these are; they may come from a transplant donor. The CDR3 runs from the conserved cysteine through the conserved F or W. Fields, in order: CDR3 length, D gene, clone size, J gene, V gene, CDR3 DNA, CDR3 protein. D genes are given only for firm matches. Clone size, where shown, is once, few, many, or a class for clones that have expanded.

cdr3_length: 15
d_call: TRBD2
clone_size: few
j_call: TRBJ2-5
v_call: TRBV7-7
cdr3_nt: TGTGCTAGCAGCGAACGTAGCGGGAGTCAAGAGACCCAGTACTTC
cdr3_aa: CASSERSGSQETQYF

cdr3_length: 13
d_call: -
clone_size: few
j_call: TRBJ2-7
v_call: TRBV29-1
cdr3_nt: TGCAGCGTTGAAGTAGTGGCAGGCTACGAGCAGTACTTC
cdr3_aa: CSVEVVAGYEQYF

cdr3_length: 13
d_call: -
clone_size: many
j_call: TRBJ2-4
v_call: TRBV29-1
cdr3_nt: TGCAGTGCCCACGGGCTAGCCAAAAACATTCAGTACTTC
cdr3_aa: CSAHGLAKNIQYF

cdr3_length: 12
d_call: TRBD1
clone_size: many
j_call: TRBJ1-1
v_call: TRBV12-5
cdr3_nt: TGTGCTAGTGGCCCACAGGGGACTGAAGCTTTCTTT
cdr3_aa: CASGPQGTEAFF

cdr3_length: 15
d_call: -
clone_size: -
j_call: TRBJ2-2
v_call: TRBV7-2
cdr3_nt: TGTGCCAGCAGCTTAATAGGGGCCTACACCGGGGAGCTGTTTTTT
cdr3_aa: CASSLIGAYTGELFF

cdr3_length: 14
d_call: TRBD1
clone_size: few
j_call: TRBJ1-5
v_call: TRBV5-1
cdr3_nt: TGCGCCAGCAGCGTAGGACAGGTCAATCAGCCCCAGCATTTT
cdr3_aa: CASSVGQVNQPQHF

cdr3_length: 12
d_call: TRBD1
clone_size: many
j_call: TRBJ1-2
v_call: TRBV6-5
cdr3_nt: TGTGCCAGCAGTTTACAGGGGTATGGCTACACCTTC
cdr3_aa: CASSLQGYGYTF

cdr3_length: 17
d_call: TRBD1
clone_size: -
j_call: TRBJ1-1
v_call: TRBV7-2
cdr3_nt: TGTGCCAGCAGCTTAGTCGAGGGGGCCTTGGCTGGGACTGAAGCTTTCTTT
cdr3_aa: CASSLVEGALAGTEAFF

cdr3_length: 11
d_call: -
clone_size: -
j_call: TRBJ2-3
v_call: TRBV20-1
cdr3_nt: TGCGTGGGGGAGGAAGCAGATACGCAGTATTTT
cdr3_aa: CVGEEADTQYF

cdr3_length: 11
d_call: TRBD1
clone_size: -
j_call: TRBJ1-2
v_call: TRBV5-1
cdr3_nt: TGCGCCAGCACAGGGGGAGACGGCTACACCTTC
cdr3_aa: CASTGGDGYTF

cdr3_length: 14
d_call: -
clone_size: few
j_call: TRBJ1-2
v_call: TRBV11-1
cdr3_nt: TGTGCCAGCAGCTCAGGGGACGGCTACTATGGCTACACCTTC
cdr3_aa: CASSSGDGYYGYTF

cdr3_length: 12
d_call: -
clone_size: -
j_call: TRBJ2-3
v_call: TRBV29-1
cdr3_nt: TGCAGCGTTTCCGAGGGACCAGATACGCAGTATTTT
cdr3_aa: CSVSEGPDTQYF

cdr3_length: 14
d_call: -
clone_size: -
j_call: TRBJ2-1
v_call: TRBV7-6
cdr3_nt: TGTGCCAGCAGCTTAGAGGCAGCCTACAATGAGCAGTTCTTC
cdr3_aa: CASSLEAAYNEQFF

cdr3_length: 13
d_call: -
clone_size: -
j_call: TRBJ2-1
v_call: TRBV6-1
cdr3_nt: TGTGCCAGCAGTGAGGGGGCCTACAATGAGCAGTTCTTC
cdr3_aa: CASSEGAYNEQFF

cdr3_length: 12
d_call: -
clone_size: -
j_call: TRBJ2-3
v_call: TRBV28
cdr3_nt: TGTGCCAGCAGTCGTTTATTAGATACGCAGTATTTT
cdr3_aa: CASSRLLDTQYF

cdr3_length: 15
d_call: -
clone_size: -
j_call: TRBJ1-1
v_call: TRBV20-1
cdr3_nt: TGCAGTGCTAGTGTCCAGGGGTGGGTGAACACTGAAGCTTTCTTT
cdr3_aa: CSASVQGWVNTEAFF

cdr3_length: 19
d_call: -
clone_size: few
j_call: TRBJ1-2
v_call: TRBV12-3/TRBV12-4
cdr3_nt: TGTGCCAGCAGTTTATTTCTGCGGTTTTCAGGGGATGTTTACTATGGCTACACCTTC
cdr3_aa: CASSLFLRFSGDVYYGYTF

cdr3_length: 13
d_call: -
clone_size: few
j_call: TRBJ2-7
v_call: TRBV12-3/TRBV12-4
cdr3_nt: TGTGCCAGCAGTGTCAACAGGGAATACGAGCAGTACTTC
cdr3_aa: CASSVNREYEQYF

cdr3_length: 17
d_call: -
clone_size: few
j_call: TRBJ2-7
v_call: TRBV6-2/TRBV6-3
cdr3_nt: TGTGCCAGCAGTTACCCAAAGGTTGCGTACTTCTCCTACGAGCAGTACTTC
cdr3_aa: CASSYPKVAYFSYEQYF

cdr3_length: 15
d_call: TRBD1
clone_size: -
j_call: TRBJ2-7
v_call: TRBV4-2
cdr3_nt: TGTGCCAGCAGCCAAGTGGGCGGACAGGGTAACGAGCAGTACTTC
cdr3_aa: CASSQVGGQGNEQYF

cdr3_length: 14
d_call: -
clone_size: many
j_call: TRBJ1-1
v_call: TRBV12-3/TRBV12-4
cdr3_nt: TGTGCCAGCAGTTTAGTTGGGCCGAACACTGAAGCTTTCTTT
cdr3_aa: CASSLVGPNTEAFF

cdr3_length: 15
d_call: -
clone_size: few
j_call: TRBJ2-3
v_call: TRBV24-1
cdr3_nt: TGTGCCACCAGCGTCGGCGGGACTAGCACAGATACGCAGTATTTT
cdr3_aa: CATSVGGTSTDTQYF

cdr3_length: 14
d_call: -
clone_size: -
j_call: TRBJ1-2
v_call: TRBV6-5
cdr3_nt: TGTGCCAGCAGTTACGACGCTCTTAGCTATGGCTACACCTTC
cdr3_aa: CASSYDALSYGYTF

cdr3_length: 15
d_call: TRBD2
clone_size: -
j_call: TRBJ2-3
v_call: TRBV2
cdr3_nt: TGTGCCAGCAAACGACTAGCGGCGAGTGTGGATACGCAGTATTTT
cdr3_aa: CASKRLAASVDTQYF

cdr3_length: 14
d_call: TRBD2
clone_size: -
j_call: TRBJ2-1
v_call: TRBV20-1
cdr3_nt: TGCAGTGCTAGGAGAGCGGGGGGATACAATGAGCAGTTCTTC
cdr3_aa: CSARRAGGYNEQFF

cdr3_length: 13
d_call: -
clone_size: many
j_call: TRBJ1-1
v_call: TRBV20-1
cdr3_nt: TGCAGTGCCGCGGCAGGTATTAACACTGAAGCTTTCTTT
cdr3_aa: CSAAAGINTEAFF

cdr3_length: 13
d_call: -
clone_size: few
j_call: TRBJ1-2
v_call: TRBV7-8
cdr3_nt: TGTGCCAGCACCCTACAGGGCAGGCATGGCTACACCTTC
cdr3_aa: CASTLQGRHGYTF

cdr3_length: 16
d_call: -
clone_size: once
j_call: TRBJ2-3
v_call: TRBV25-1
cdr3_nt: TGTGCCAGCAGTGGGTCCCACAGGACATTCACAGATACGCAGTATTTT
cdr3_aa: CASSGSHRTFTDTQYF

cdr3_length: 14
d_call: -
clone_size: -
j_call: TRBJ2-7
v_call: TRBV19
cdr3_nt: TGTGCCAGTAGTATTGATAGCGCAACCTACGAGCAGTACTTC
cdr3_aa: CASSIDSATYEQYF

cdr3_length: 12
d_call: TRBD2
clone_size: few
j_call: TRBJ2-1
v_call: TRBV19
cdr3_nt: TGTGCCAGTAGCCCTCGGGGGGATGAGCAGTTCTTC
cdr3_aa: CASSPRGDEQFF

cdr3_length: 14
d_call: -
clone_size: few
j_call: TRBJ2-2
v_call: TRBV7-3
cdr3_nt: TGTGCCAGCAGCTTACTTCAGAACACCGGGGAGCTGTTTTTT
cdr3_aa: CASSLLQNTGELFF

cdr3_length: 14
d_call: TRBD1
clone_size: few
j_call: TRBJ2-1
v_call: TRBV18
cdr3_nt: TGTGCCAGCTCACCCGGGACAGGGAACAGTGAGCAGTTCTTC
cdr3_aa: CASSPGTGNSEQFF

cdr3_length: 15
d_call: -
clone_size: -
j_call: TRBJ2-1
v_call: TRBV2
cdr3_nt: TGTGCCAGCAGTGAAGGGATTCTCAGGGGGGTTGAGCAGTTCTTC
cdr3_aa: CASSEGILRGVEQFF

cdr3_length: 14
d_call: -
clone_size: -
j_call: TRBJ1-1
v_call: TRBV5-1
cdr3_nt: TGCGCCAGAAGCTTGGGGCAGGGACTCACTGAAGCTTTCTTT
cdr3_aa: CARSLGQGLTEAFF

cdr3_length: 13
d_call: -
clone_size: -
j_call: TRBJ2-5
v_call: TRBV5-1
cdr3_nt: TGCGCCAGCAGCACCGACAGACAAGAGACCCAGTACTTC
cdr3_aa: CASSTDRQETQYF

cdr3_length: 9
d_call: -
clone_size: many
j_call: TRBJ1-4
v_call: TRBV20-1
cdr3_nt: TGCAGGGAAGTAGAAAAACTGTTTTTT
cdr3_aa: CREVEKLFF

cdr3_length: 17
d_call: TRBD1
clone_size: -
j_call: TRBJ1-5
v_call: TRBV15
cdr3_nt: TGTGCCACCAGCATCCCGACAGGGGATAGTGGCAATCAGCCCCAGCATTTT
cdr3_aa: CATSIPTGDSGNQPQHF

cdr3_length: 11
d_call: -
clone_size: few
j_call: TRBJ2-7
v_call: TRBV29-1
cdr3_nt: TGCAGCGTTGATCAGGGGCTGGAGCAGTACTTC
cdr3_aa: CSVDQGLEQYF

cdr3_length: 16
d_call: -
clone_size: few
j_call: TRBJ1-1
v_call: TRBV20-1
cdr3_nt: TGCAGTGCTAGAGATTTCTTTTACAGAACGAACACTGAAGCTTTCTTT
cdr3_aa: CSARDFFYRTNTEAFF

cdr3_length: 16
d_call: -
clone_size: -
j_call: TRBJ1-5
v_call: TRBV12-3/TRBV12-4
cdr3_nt: TGTGCCAGCAGCAGGATCGGGGACATTAGCAATCAGCCCCAGCATTTT
cdr3_aa: CASSRIGDISNQPQHF

cdr3_length: 17
d_call: TRBD2
clone_size: -
j_call: TRBJ2-3
v_call: TRBV3-1
cdr3_nt: TGTGCCAGCAGCCATTTTATACTAGCGGATAGCACAGATACGCAGTATTTT
cdr3_aa: CASSHFILADSTDTQYF

cdr3_length: 17
d_call: -
clone_size: -
j_call: TRBJ2-2
v_call: TRBV7-9
cdr3_nt: TGTGCCAGCAGCTTAGCTGGTACCGCGGTGTACACCGGGGAGCTGTTTTTT
cdr3_aa: CASSLAGTAVYTGELFF

cdr3_length: 13
d_call: -
clone_size: -
j_call: TRBJ1-5
v_call: TRBV4-2
cdr3_nt: TGTGCCAGCAGCCAAGACACCAATCAGCCCCAGCATTTT
cdr3_aa: CASSQDTNQPQHF

cdr3_length: 15
d_call: -
clone_size: -
j_call: TRBJ2-7
v_call: TRBV19
cdr3_nt: TGTGCCAGTAGTATCACTCCGGGACATAGCTACGAGCAGTACTTC
cdr3_aa: CASSITPGHSYEQYF

cdr3_length: 15
d_call: -
clone_size: many
j_call: TRBJ1-5
v_call: TRBV5-1
cdr3_nt: TGCGCCAGCAGCTTGGCGGGGGATAGCAATCAGCCCCAGCATTTT
cdr3_aa: CASSLAGDSNQPQHF

cdr3_length: 12
d_call: TRBD2
clone_size: -
j_call: TRBJ2-2
v_call: TRBV20-1
cdr3_nt: TGCAGTGCTTTCGGGGGGGCCGGGGAGCTGTTTTTT
cdr3_aa: CSAFGGAGELFF

cdr3_length: 15
d_call: TRBD1
clone_size: few
j_call: TRBJ1-6
v_call: TRBV10-3
cdr3_nt: TGTGCCATCAGCCAGGACAGGGGCCATAATTCACCCCTCCACTTT
cdr3_aa: CAISQDRGHNSPLHF

cdr3_length: 14
d_call: -
clone_size: -
j_call: TRBJ1-2
v_call: TRBV29-1
cdr3_nt: TGCAGCGTTGTAAACAGACCAACCACCGGGGGCTACACCTTC
cdr3_aa: CSVVNRPTTGGYTF

cdr3_length: 16
d_call: TRBD2
clone_size: few
j_call: TRBJ2-1
v_call: TRBV10-3
cdr3_nt: TGTGCCATCAGTGATCCTAGCGGGGGCTCCTACAATGAGCAGTTCTTC
cdr3_aa: CAISDPSGGSYNEQFF

cdr3_length: 13
d_call: -
clone_size: -
j_call: TRBJ1-5
v_call: TRBV12-3/TRBV12-4
cdr3_nt: TGTGCCAGCAGCCCTACTCGGTTCCAGCCCCAGCATTTT
cdr3_aa: CASSPTRFQPQHF